These T cell receptor beta chains were read from a single sample in a study of T cell responses to AZD1222 COVID-19 vaccine. Generated by immunoSEQ multiplex PCR, the TCRdb table keeps only in-frame clones and is missing some. The data show just over 60,000 clones, approximately 83% seen once. The sequencing used peripheral blood, collected on day 0 of AZD1222 vaccination. Receptors originate from an adult in good health. The CDR3 runs from the conserved cysteine through the conserved F or W. A D gene is named only where the DNA matches it firmly. Clone size appears in some rows only: once, few, many, or a class for an expanded clone.

D: TRBD1
size: .
J: TRBJ2-3
V: TRBV9
DNA: TGTGCCAGCAGCAGCGGGACAGGGGCCACAGATACGCAGTATTTT
CDR3: CASSSGTGATDTQYF

D: .
size: .
J: TRBJ2-5
V: TRBV20-1
DNA: TGCAGTGCTACGGATGAAGAGACCCAGTACTTC
CDR3: CSATDEETQYF

D: .
size: .
J: TRBJ2-1
V: TRBV5-6
DNA: TGTGCCAGCAGCCTGGCGGGCGCCTGGAATGAGCAGTTCTTC
CDR3: CASSLAGAWNEQFF

D: .
size: .
J: TRBJ2-7
V: TRBV6-7
DNA: TGTGCCAGCAGTTACCTCCACGGATCTAACTACGAGCAGTACTTC
CDR3: CASSYLHGSNYEQYF

D: TRBD1
size: .
J: TRBJ2-7
V: TRBV7-9
DNA: TGTGCCAGCAGCCCTGGACAGGGGCGATACGAGCAGTACTTC
CDR3: CASSPGQGRYEQYF

D: .
size: .
J: TRBJ1-3
V: TRBV7-2
DNA: TGTGCCAGCAGCTTAGACAGGGCCGCTGGAAACACCATATATTTT
CDR3: CASSLDRAAGNTIYF

D: .
size: few
J: TRBJ1-1
V: TRBV7-2
DNA: TGTGCCAGCAGCTTAGTGGGGGGCGACACTGAAGCTTTCTTT
CDR3: CASSLVGGDTEAFF

D: .
size: .
J: TRBJ1-6
V: TRBV5-1
DNA: TGCGCCAGCAGCTTGGAGGGTTCCTATAATTCACCCCTCCACTTT
CDR3: CASSLEGSYNSPLHF

D: TRBD1
size: .
J: TRBJ1-2
V: TRBV3-1/TRBV3-2
DNA: TGTGCCAGCAGCCTGGGACAGGGGAATGGCTACACCTTC
CDR3: CASSLGQGNGYTF

D: .
size: .
J: TRBJ2-7
V: TRBV7-8
DNA: TGTGCCAGCACACTGCTGGGGGGCTCCTACGAGCAGTACTTC
CDR3: CASTLLGGSYEQYF

D: TRBD2
size: .
J: TRBJ2-7
V: TRBV6-5
DNA: TGTGCCAGCAGCAAGACTAGCGGGTCCTACGAGCAGTACTTC
CDR3: CASSKTSGSYEQYF

D: .
size: .
J: TRBJ2-3
V: TRBV10-1
DNA: TGCGCCAGCAGTCGGGGCGTAATGACAGATACGCAGTATTTT
CDR3: CASSRGVMTDTQYF

D: TRBD1
size: .
J: TRBJ2-7
V: TRBV7-9
DNA: TGTGCCAGCAGCCGGACAGGCCTATCCTACGAGCAGTACTTC
CDR3: CASSRTGLSYEQYF

D: .
size: few
J: TRBJ2-6
V: TRBV30
DNA: TGTGCCTGGACCGGCCGAAGGTCTGGGGCCAACGTCCTGACTTTC
CDR3: CAWTGRRSGANVLTF